One and the same sample provided the 23 T cell receptor beta chains below, sequenced in a study of identical twins. TCRdb recomputed calls from the 5' RACE reads with MiXCR, one row per CDR3 protein. The sample records fewer than 20,000 distinct CDR3 sequences, approximately 70% being singletons. The sequenced material came from memory (CD45RO+) T cells sorted from blood. The source of these receptors is a woman in her late teens or twenties in good health. This table probably holds off-target reads from a library built for another chain.

This chain links TRBV6-6 with TRBJ2-1; D unresolved. CDR1 is MNHNY, CDR2 SVGAGI, per germline (reference sequence). This CDR3 contains 12 residues. The V gene lost 0 bases and the J gene lost 9 bases, with 6 bases spanning the gap. CDR3 coding DNA: TGTGCCAGCAGTTACTCCCTGGGTGAGCAGTTCTTC. Protein sequence: CASSYSLGEQFF.

The J gene is TRBJ2-1, the V gene TRBV29-1, with TRBD1 as a possible D gene (6 bases). This CDR3 has 12 residues. V lost 1 base to trimming and J lost 9 bases, with 10 bases between them. Germline-derived CDR1 and CDR2 are SQVTM and ANQGSEA. The CDR3 DNA is TGCAGCGTTGAAGGGACAGCTTTTGAGCAGTTCTTC. The encoded protein is CSVEGTAFEQFF.

This rearrangement joins TRBV2 to TRBJ2-3; 7 positions agree with TRBD2. V trimming: 6 bases; J trimming: 4 bases; junction bases outside the gene matches: 4. Germline V lookup: CDR1 SNHLY, CDR2 FYNNEI. This CDR3 has 13 residues. The CDR3 loop reads CASRTSKADTQYF. The CDR3 coding sequence is TGTGCCAGCAGGACTAGCAAGGCAGATACGCAGTATTTT. The full variable domain, rest sourced from reference TRBV2 and TRBJ2-3, is EPEVTQTPSHQVTQMGQEVILRCVPISNHLYFYWYRQILGQKVEFLVSFYNNEISEKSEIFDDQFSVERPDGSNFTLKIRSTKLEDSAMYFCASRTSKADTQYFGPGTRLTVL.

The genes are TRBV7-6 and TRBJ2-5, with 11 bases fitting TRBD2. The trim removed 1 base at V and 2 bases at J, leaving 3 bases unmatched. The germline V gene has CDR1 SGHVS and CDR2 FNYEAQ. The CDR3 runs to 16 residues. CDR3 sequence: CASSLVLAGAQETQYF. The CDR3 bases are TGTGCCAGCAGCTTAGTACTAGCGGGGGCTCAAGAGACCCAGTACTTC.

The genes are TRBV2 and TRBJ2-3; D ambiguous. The germline V gene has CDR1 SNHLY and CDR2 FYNNEI. Trimming stripped 3 bases from V and 1 base from J, with 8 bases between. The CDR3 has 14 amino acids. CDR3 nucleotide sequence: TGTGCCAGCAGTGATCGAGCTCGCACAGATACGCAGTATTTT. Translating it yields CASSDRARTDTQYF.

Written as DNA, the CDR3 is TGCGCCAGCAGCCAATCAGGACTAGCGGTGATTAATGAGCAGTTCTTC. This translates into CASSQSGLAVINEQFF. The chain is built from TRBV4-1 and TRBJ2-1; 10 nucleotides agree with TRBD2. The CDR3 spans 16 residues. Trimming at V came to 2 bases and at J to 7 bases, leaving 8 bases not matched to a gene. Per germline, CDR1 MGHRA and CDR2 YSYEKL.

This chain links TRBV7-6 with TRBJ2-3, with 7 nucleotides matching TRBD1. The trim removed 4 bases at V and 6 bases at J, leaving 4 bases unmatched. Germline loops: CDR1 SGHVS, CDR2 FNYEAQ. CDR3 length: 13 residues. The CDR3 sequence: CASSYVRGDTQYF. For the CDR3, the DNA is TGTGCCAGCAGCTATGTCAGGGGGGATACGCAGTATTTT.

V is TRBV2 and J is TRBJ2-1; 7 bases fit TRBD1. Per germline, CDR1 SNHLY and CDR2 FYNNEI. CDR3 length: 13 amino acids. V lost 7 bases, J lost 7 bases, and 7 bases stayed unmatched. The CDR3 is CASTLDRQNEQFF. The CDR3 DNA reads TGTGCCAGCACCCTGGACAGGCAGAATGAGCAGTTCTTC.

The V call is TRBV29-1, the J call TRBJ2-5, with D perhaps matching TRBD1 or TRBD2 (5 bases each). Germline V lookup: CDR1 SQVTM, CDR2 ANQGSEA. The CDR3 sequence is 12 residues long. Trimming took 4 bases from V and 5 from J, leaving 11 bases between them. CDR3 in amino acids: CSVGGIGETQYF. The CDR3 DNA reads as TGCAGCGTTGGGGGGATCGGCGAGACCCAGTACTTC.

As concerns this clonotype: It is unclear where the CDR3 begins or ends on the DNA, so no DNA is shown, and the CDR3 is as TCRdb lists it. The chain couples TRBV24-1 to TRBJ2-2; the D call TRBD1 from the table was never checked on the DNA. Germline lookup yields CDR1 KGHDR and CDR2 SFDVKD. A total of 13 residues make up the CDR3, ends included. CDR3 region: CATAGFTGELFFF.

This clonotype came up a few times. This chain links TRBV5-1 with TRBJ2-1; 9 nucleotides agree with TRBD2. This CDR3 is 15 amino acids long. Germline CDR1 reads SGHRS; CDR2 reads YFSETQ. The V segment lost 0 bases and the J segment 8 bases; nucleotides outside the gene matches: 6. The CDR3 coding sequence is TGCGCCAGCAGCTTGGCCCCTAGCGGGAAAGATGAGCAGTTCTTC. Protein sequence: CASSLAPSGKDEQFF.

This chain connects TRBV11-2 to TRBJ2-4, with TRBD1 matching over 10 bases. CDR1 is SGHAT, CDR2 FQNNGV, per germline. The CDR3 is made up of 19 amino acids. With V trimmed by 4 bases and J by 10 bases, 22 bases remained unmatched. The CDR3 nucleotides read TGTGCCAGCAGCTCTCTACCCGGGACAGGGGAAACGCCTTTCCATATTCAGTACTTC. It yields the protein CASSSLPGTGETPFHIQYF.

The gene calls are TRBV11-1 and TRBJ2-2; maybe TRBD2 (6 bases). Germline CDR1 is SGHAT and CDR2 is FQDESV (reference sequence). V was pared by 4 bases and J by 4 bases, with 19 bases between. There are 17 residues in the CDR3. The CDR3 nucleotides are TGTGCCAGCAGCTCCCATCCAAGCGGGCCTACCACCGGGGAGCTGTTTTTT. The encoded protein is CASSSHPSGPTTGELFF.

This chain connects TRBV4-1 to TRBJ2-3; TRBD2 is a possible D gene (7 bases). The CDR3 consists of 17 residues. Germline CDR1 and CDR2: MGHRA and YSYEKL. Trimming stripped 1 base from V and 6 bases from J, with 20 bases between. The CDR3 region has the DNA TGCGCCAGCAGCCAAGTCCCGGAAGGGGGGGGGTCGGATACGCAGTATTTT. The encoded protein is CASSQVPEGGGSDTQYF.

As regards this clonotype: The limits of the CDR3 on the DNA are not certain, so only TCRdb's listed CDR3 is given. The chain couples TRBV27 to TRBJ2-2. The CDR3 contains 10 residues when both ends are counted. CDR1 is MNHEY and CDR2 is SMNVEV in the germline V gene (reference sequence). CDR3 sequence reads: CASRPGSCFF.

This clonotype is labeled as large. The chain recombines TRBV15 with TRBJ2-2; perhaps TRBD1 as D (6 bases). Per germline, CDR1 LNHNV and CDR2 YYDKDF (reference sequence). The CDR3 contains 14 residues. V was shortened by 0 bases and J by 7 bases, with 9 bases between the two germline ends. The CDR3 DNA follows: TGTGCCACCAGCAGAGATCAGGGGTACGGGGAGCTGTTTTTT. This sequence encodes CATSRDQGYGELFF.

The chain employs TRBV20-1 and TRBJ1-6, with 8 bases aligning to TRBD1. From germline, CDR1 is DFQATT and CDR2 SNEGSKA (reference sequence). V dropped 0 bases and J dropped 1; count of bases not matched to a gene: 2. The CDR3 extends over 16 amino acids. The CDR3: CSARDWTGSYNSPLHF. CDR3 sequence (DNA): TGCAGTGCTAGAGATTGGACAGGGTCCTATAATTCACCCCTCCACTTT.

This clonotype counts as medium-sized. The chain joins TRBV11-3 to TRBJ1-1, with D perhaps TRBD1 (6 bases). The germline gives CDR1 SGHNT, CDR2 YENEEA. The CDR3 sequence is 15 residues long. The germline V and J ends were trimmed by 2 bases and 5 bases, with 15 bases remaining between them. CDR3 in amino acids: CASSLSGRGSTEAFF. The CDR3 DNA sequence: TGTGCCAGCAGCTTATCCGGCAGGGGCAGTACTGAAGCTTTCTTT.

The chain recombines TRBV6-5 with TRBJ2-2; 15 bases line up with TRBD2. The CDR3 is 18 residues long. V shed 1 base and J 4 bases; nucleotides not matched to a gene: 4. Germline lookup yields CDR1 MNHEY and CDR2 SVGAGI. CDR3 region: CASSYWTSGRAGTGELFF. The CDR3 DNA reads as TGTGCCAGCAGTTACTGGACTAGCGGGAGGGCCGGCACCGGGGAGCTGTTTTTT.

The table lists this clonotype with a few counts. This chain links TRBV20-1 with TRBJ2-7; the match to TRBD2 covers 11 bases. Trimming removed 4 bases from V and 2 bases from J; junction bases left unmatched: 1. Germline assignment: CDR1 DFQATT and CDR2 SNEGSKA (reference sequence). CDR3 length equals 13 residues. CDR3 sequence reads: CSAKTSGAYEQYF. The CDR3 nucleotides are TGCAGTGCTAAGACTAGCGGGGCCTACGAGCAGTACTTC.

This rearrangement joins TRBV24-1 to TRBJ2-1; D might be TRBD1 (6 bases). The germline V gene has CDR1 KGHDR and CDR2 SFDVKD. Trimming pared 11 bases from V and 3 bases from J, leaving 13 bases between. The CDR3 contains 13 residues. CDR3 sequence reads: CAISDSIYNEQFF. The DNA of the CDR3 is TGTGCCATTTCGGACAGCATCTACAATGAGCAGTTCTTC.

The V and J genes are TRBV5-1 and TRBJ2-7, with D possibly matching TRBD1 (6 bases). Trimming removed 1 base from V and 1 base from J, with 9 bases in between. Germline CDR1 reads SGHRS; CDR2 reads YFSETQ. This CDR3 is 14 amino acids long. The CDR3 DNA sequence: TGCGCCAGCAGCTTGAGGCAGGGGTCCTACGAGCAGTACTTC. Translated: CASSLRQGSYEQYF. Filled out from reference TRBV5-1 and TRBJ2-7, the complete variable domain reads KAGVTQTPRYLIKTRGQQVTLSCSPISGHRSVSWYQQTPGQGLQFLFEYFSETQRNKGNFPGRFSGRQFSNSRSEMNVSTLELGDSALYLCASSLRQGSYEQYFGPGTRLTVT.

The J gene is TRBJ2-2, the V gene TRBV7-6, with 12 bases that match TRBD2. Trimming removed 5 bases from V and 5 bases from J; junction bases left unmatched: 6. The CDR3 has 16 residues. Germline CDR1 SGHVS, CDR2 FNYEAQ. CDR3 sequence: CASSPILAGGTGELFF. In DNA form, the CDR3 reads TGTGCCAGCAGCCCAATACTAGCGGGAGGAACCGGGGAGCTGTTTTTT.